This T cell receptor beta chain was identified during a study of blood T cell repertoires in COVID-19. At the level of the study: From T cells, B-cell-depleted T cells, or PBMCs came the material, which was cDNA or gDNA.

CDR3 length equals 12 residues. The germline V gene encodes CDR1 SEHNR and CDR2 FQNEAQ (reference sequence). Trimming removed 8 bases at V and 3 bases at J, with 9 bases between. In the authors' workflow: From reference gene primer amplification, estimates of nucleated cell counts were derived. Only in-frame clones appear in the TCRdb table, and some are missing; sequencing was by immunoSEQ multiplex PCR. V, J and clone size are those of that table, while D and trimming were read from the DNA. Of 80,000 to 95,000 clones listed, more than 70% are singletons. The TCR originated in a human donor in a cohort sampled during active COVID-19. Source material: peripheral blood. The J gene is TRBJ2-3, the V gene TRBV7-9; a possible D gene is TRBD2 (5 bases). The CDR3 nucleotides read TGTGCCAGCGGAGGCATTACAGATACGCAGTATTTT. Amino acids: CASGGITDTQYF.